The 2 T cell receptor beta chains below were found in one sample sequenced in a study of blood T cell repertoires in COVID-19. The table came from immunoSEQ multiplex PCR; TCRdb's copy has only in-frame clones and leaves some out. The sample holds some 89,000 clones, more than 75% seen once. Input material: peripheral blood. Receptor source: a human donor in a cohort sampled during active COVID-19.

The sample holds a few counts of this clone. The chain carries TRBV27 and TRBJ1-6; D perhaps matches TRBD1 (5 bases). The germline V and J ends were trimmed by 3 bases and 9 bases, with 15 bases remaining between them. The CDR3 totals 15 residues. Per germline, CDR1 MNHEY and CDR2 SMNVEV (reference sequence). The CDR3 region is CASSFGGEIGSPLHF. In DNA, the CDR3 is TGTGCCAGCAGTTTTGGGGGGGAGATAGGTTCACCCCTCCACTTT.

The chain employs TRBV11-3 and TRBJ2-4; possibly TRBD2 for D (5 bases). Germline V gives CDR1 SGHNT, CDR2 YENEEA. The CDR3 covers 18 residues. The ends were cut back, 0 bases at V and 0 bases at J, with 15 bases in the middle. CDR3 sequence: CASSLENGLYLAKNIQYF. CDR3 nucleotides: TGTGCCAGCAGCTTAGAAAATGGACTGTACTTAGCCAAAAACATTCAGTACTTC. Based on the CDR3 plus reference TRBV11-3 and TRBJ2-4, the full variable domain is EAGVVQSPRYKIIEKKQPVAFWCNPISGHNTLYWYLQNLGQGPELLIRYENEEAVDDSQLPKDRFSAERLKGVDSTLKIQPAELGDSAVYLCASSLENGLYLAKNIQYFGAGTRLSVL.